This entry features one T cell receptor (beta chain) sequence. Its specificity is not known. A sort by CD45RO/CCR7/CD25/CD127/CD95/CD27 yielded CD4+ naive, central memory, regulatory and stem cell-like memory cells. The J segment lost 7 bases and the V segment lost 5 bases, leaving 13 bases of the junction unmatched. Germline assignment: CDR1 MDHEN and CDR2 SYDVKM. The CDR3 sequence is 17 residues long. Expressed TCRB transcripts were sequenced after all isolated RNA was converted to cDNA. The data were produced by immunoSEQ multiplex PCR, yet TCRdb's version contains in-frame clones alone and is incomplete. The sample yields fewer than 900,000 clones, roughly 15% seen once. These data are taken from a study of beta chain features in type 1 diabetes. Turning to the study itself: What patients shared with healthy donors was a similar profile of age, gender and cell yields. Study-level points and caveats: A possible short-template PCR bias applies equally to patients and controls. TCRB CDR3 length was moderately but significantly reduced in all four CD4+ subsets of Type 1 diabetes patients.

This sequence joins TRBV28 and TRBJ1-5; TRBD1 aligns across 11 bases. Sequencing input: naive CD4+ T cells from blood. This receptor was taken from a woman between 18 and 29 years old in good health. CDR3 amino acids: CASSPPGGQGAVQPQHF. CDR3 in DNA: TGTGCCAGCAGTCCGCCGGGCGGACAGGGGGCTGTGCAGCCCCAGCATTTT. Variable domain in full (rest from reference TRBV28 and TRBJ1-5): DVKVTQSSRYLVKRTGEKVFLECVQDMDHENMFWYRQDPGLGLRLIYFSYDVKMKEKGDIPEGYSVSREKKERFSLILESASTNQTSMYLCASSPPGGQGAVQPQHFGDGTRLSIL.